These T cell receptor beta chains were read from a single sample in a study of blood T cell repertoires in COVID-19. Generated by immunoSEQ multiplex PCR, the TCRdb table keeps only in-frame clones and is missing some. The sample yields 300,000 to 450,000 clones, approximately 89% seen once. The material sequenced was peripheral blood. The receptors here all came from a woman aged 55-70 years with COVID-19, enrolled during active disease. Both conserved end residues are part of each CDR3. Fields, in order: J gene, D gene, V gene, clone size, CDR3 DNA, CDR3 protein. A D gene is named only where the DNA matches it firmly. Size tells how often a clone was seen (once, few, many) or the class of an expanded clone, and some rows leave it out.

j_call: TRBJ2-6; d_call: -; v_call: TRBV4-2; clone_size: -; cdr3_nt: TGTGCCAGCAGCCCAAGGACGGAGGGAATGAGCTCTGGGGCCAACGTCCTGACTTTC; cdr3_aa: CASSPRTEGMSSGANVLTF
j_call: TRBJ1-1; d_call: -; v_call: TRBV19; clone_size: -; cdr3_nt: TGTGCCAGTACCGAGTTGCGGGGGAACACTGAAGCTTTCTTT; cdr3_aa: CASTELRGNTEAFF
j_call: TRBJ1-5; d_call: -; v_call: TRBV7-9; clone_size: -; cdr3_nt: TGTGCCAGCAGCTTTAGTGGCAATCAGCCCCAGCATTTT; cdr3_aa: CASSFSGNQPQHF
j_call: TRBJ1-2; d_call: -; v_call: TRBV5-5; clone_size: -; cdr3_nt: TGTGCCAGCAGCTCACCCGCCAAGGACAGCTATGGCTACACCTTC; cdr3_aa: CASSSPAKDSYGYTF
j_call: TRBJ2-4; d_call: TRBD1; v_call: TRBV28; clone_size: -; cdr3_nt: TGTGCCAGCAGTTTAGACAGGGTGAAAAACATTCAGTACTTC; cdr3_aa: CASSLDRVKNIQYF
j_call: TRBJ1-2; d_call: TRBD1; v_call: TRBV6-5; clone_size: -; cdr3_nt: TGTGCCACCCGTCAGGGGGAGCGAAACTATGGCTACACCTTC; cdr3_aa: CATRQGERNYGYTF
j_call: TRBJ1-5; d_call: -; v_call: TRBV7-9; clone_size: once; cdr3_nt: TGTGCCAGCAGCTTAGAACGGGGTCCCGATCCCCAGCATTTT; cdr3_aa: CASSLERGPDPQHF
j_call: TRBJ1-4; d_call: -; v_call: TRBV30; clone_size: -; cdr3_nt: TGTGCCTGGACTGGGGGGTACGGGGGAGAAAAACTGTTTTTT; cdr3_aa: CAWTGGYGGEKLFF
j_call: TRBJ1-2; d_call: -; v_call: TRBV19; clone_size: -; cdr3_nt: TGTGCCAGTAGAAAGCAGGGAAGGAACTATGGCTACACCTTC; cdr3_aa: CASRKQGRNYGYTF
j_call: TRBJ1-1; d_call: TRBD1; v_call: TRBV4-1; clone_size: -; cdr3_nt: TGCGCCAGCAGCCAAGATTTAGACAGGGGGAGCGGGTATGCTGAAGCTTTCTTT; cdr3_aa: CASSQDLDRGSGYAEAFF
j_call: TRBJ1-1; d_call: TRBD1; v_call: TRBV19; clone_size: -; cdr3_nt: TGTGCCAGTAGTACGTCAGGGGGCCCCGGCACTGAAGCTTTCTTT; cdr3_aa: CASSTSGGPGTEAFF
j_call: TRBJ1-4; d_call: -; v_call: TRBV19; clone_size: -; cdr3_nt: TGTGCCAGCGCCGGTGGAGTAGAACTGTTTTTT; cdr3_aa: CASAGGVELFF
j_call: TRBJ2-5; d_call: -; v_call: TRBV11-2; clone_size: -; cdr3_nt: TGTGCCAGCAGCACCTCGCAGTGGGAGACCCAGTACTTC; cdr3_aa: CASSTSQWETQYF
j_call: TRBJ2-3; d_call: -; v_call: TRBV5-5; clone_size: -; cdr3_nt: TGTGCCAGCAGCTTGGGACATTTAACAGATACGCAGTATTTT; cdr3_aa: CASSLGHLTDTQYF
j_call: TRBJ1-2; d_call: -; v_call: TRBV7-6; clone_size: -; cdr3_nt: TGTGCCAGCAGCCTTAGCACTAACTATGGCTACACCTTC; cdr3_aa: CASSLSTNYGYTF
j_call: TRBJ1-5; d_call: TRBD1; v_call: TRBV5-6; clone_size: -; cdr3_nt: TGTGCCAGCAGCTTGTGGACAGGGATGGGGCCCCAGCATTTT; cdr3_aa: CASSLWTGMGPQHF
j_call: TRBJ1-2; d_call: TRBD1; v_call: TRBV5-1; clone_size: few; cdr3_nt: TGCGCCAGCAGCTCTGTCACAGGGGAGAGATCCTATGGCTACACCTTC; cdr3_aa: CASSSVTGERSYGYTF
j_call: TRBJ2-3; d_call: -; v_call: TRBV15; clone_size: -; cdr3_nt: TGTGCCACCAGCAGAGGGGTACAGGGAGTCACAGATACGCAGTATTTT; cdr3_aa: CATSRGVQGVTDTQYF
j_call: TRBJ1-1; d_call: TRBD1; v_call: TRBV3-1/TRBV3-2; clone_size: -; cdr3_nt: TGTGCCAGCAGCCTCTATGCAGGACAGGGGGCAGAAGGCACTGAAGCTTTCTTT; cdr3_aa: CASSLYAGQGAEGTEAFF
j_call: TRBJ1-1; d_call: -; v_call: TRBV3-1/TRBV3-2; clone_size: -; cdr3_nt: TGTGCCAGCAGCCTAACCGGACAGCTCAACACTGAAGCTTTCTTT; cdr3_aa: CASSLTGQLNTEAFF
j_call: TRBJ2-7; d_call: -; v_call: TRBV19; clone_size: -; cdr3_nt: TGTGCCAGTAGTAGGAGTTCAGGGAACTACGAGCAGTACTTC; cdr3_aa: CASSRSSGNYEQYF